This T cell receptor beta chain was observed in a study of blood T cell repertoires in COVID-19. Study-wide context: Acute-phase and convalescent COVID-19 samples originated in the United States, Italy and Spain. Nucleic acid was either cDNA or gDNA, and it came from T cells, B-cell-depleted T cells, or PBMCs.

Original analysis: Estimates of nucleated cell counts were drawn from the amplification of reference gene primers. Profiling relied on immunoSEQ multiplex PCR, and the TCRdb table lists in-frame clones only, not all of them. Clone size and V and J calls were adopted from that table, with D and trimming inferred from the DNA. Here the sample spans some 150,000 clones, over 85% being singletons. The CDR3 is 17 amino acids. The junction had 10 bases not matched to a gene; V was cut back by 0 bases and J by 2 bases. CDR1 SGHNT and CDR2 YYREEE come from the germline V gene (reference sequence). The clonotype was recovered from a human donor in a cohort sampled during active COVID-19. The rearrangement links TRBV5-4 to TRBJ1-2; 7 nucleotides agree with TRBD1. The sample comprised peripheral blood. CDR3 in DNA: TGTGCCAGCAGCTTGGGTGGACAGGCCTCGACGAACTATGGCTACACCTTC. This codes for CASSLGGQASTNYGYTF.